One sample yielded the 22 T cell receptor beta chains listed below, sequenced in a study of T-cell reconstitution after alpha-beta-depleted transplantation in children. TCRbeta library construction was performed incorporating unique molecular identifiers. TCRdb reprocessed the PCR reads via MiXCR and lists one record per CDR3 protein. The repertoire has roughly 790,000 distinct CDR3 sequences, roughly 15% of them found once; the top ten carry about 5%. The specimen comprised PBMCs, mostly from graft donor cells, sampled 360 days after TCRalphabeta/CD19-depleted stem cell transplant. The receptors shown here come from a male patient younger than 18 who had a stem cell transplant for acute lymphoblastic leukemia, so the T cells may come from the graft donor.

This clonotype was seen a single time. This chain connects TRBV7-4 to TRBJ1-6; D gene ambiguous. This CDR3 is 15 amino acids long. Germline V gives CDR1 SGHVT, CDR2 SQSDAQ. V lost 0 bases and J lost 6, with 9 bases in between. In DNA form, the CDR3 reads TGTGCCAGCAGCTTAGCGCGCTGGGTTAATTCACCCCTCCACTTT. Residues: CASSLARWVNSPLHF.

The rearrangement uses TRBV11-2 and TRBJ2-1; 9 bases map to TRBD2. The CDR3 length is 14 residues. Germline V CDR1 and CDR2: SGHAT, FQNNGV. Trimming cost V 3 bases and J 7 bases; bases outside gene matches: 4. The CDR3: CASSFSGLANEQFF. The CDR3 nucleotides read TGTGCCAGCAGCTTTTCCGGACTAGCGAATGAGCAGTTCTTC.

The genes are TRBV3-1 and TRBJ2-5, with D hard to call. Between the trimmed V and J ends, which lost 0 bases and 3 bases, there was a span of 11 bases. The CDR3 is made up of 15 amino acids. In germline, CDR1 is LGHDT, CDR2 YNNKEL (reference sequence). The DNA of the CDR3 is TGTGCCAGCAGCCAAGACCGTTGGCTCGAAGAGACCCAGTACTTC. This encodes CASSQDRWLEETQYF.

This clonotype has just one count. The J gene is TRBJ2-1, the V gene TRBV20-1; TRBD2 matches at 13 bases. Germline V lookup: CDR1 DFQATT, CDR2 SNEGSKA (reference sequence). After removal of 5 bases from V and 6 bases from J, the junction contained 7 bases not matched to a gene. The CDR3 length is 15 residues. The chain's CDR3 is CSASRTSGSSNEQFF. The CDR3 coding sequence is TGCAGTGCTTCTCGGACTAGCGGGAGTAGCAATGAGCAGTTCTTC.

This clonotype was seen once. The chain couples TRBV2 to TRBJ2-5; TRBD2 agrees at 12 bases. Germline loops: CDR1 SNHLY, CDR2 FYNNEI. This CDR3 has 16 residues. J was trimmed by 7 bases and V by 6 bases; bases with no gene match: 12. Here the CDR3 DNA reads TGTGCCAGCAGCCTAGCGGGAGGGCCTGGTCCAGGGACCCAGTACTTC. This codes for CASSLAGGPGPGTQYF.

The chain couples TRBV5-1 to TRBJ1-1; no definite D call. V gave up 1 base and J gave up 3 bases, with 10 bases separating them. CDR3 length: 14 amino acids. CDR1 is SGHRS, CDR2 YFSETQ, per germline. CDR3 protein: CASSLILRDTEAFF. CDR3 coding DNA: TGCGCCAGCAGCTTGATCCTGCGGGACACTGAAGCTTTCTTT.

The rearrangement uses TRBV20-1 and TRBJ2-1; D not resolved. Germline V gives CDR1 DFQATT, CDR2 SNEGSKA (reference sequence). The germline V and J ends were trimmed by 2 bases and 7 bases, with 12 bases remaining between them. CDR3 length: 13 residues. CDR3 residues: CSARKWGLNEQFF. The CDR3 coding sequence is TGCAGTGCTAGAAAGTGGGGTCTTAATGAGCAGTTCTTC.

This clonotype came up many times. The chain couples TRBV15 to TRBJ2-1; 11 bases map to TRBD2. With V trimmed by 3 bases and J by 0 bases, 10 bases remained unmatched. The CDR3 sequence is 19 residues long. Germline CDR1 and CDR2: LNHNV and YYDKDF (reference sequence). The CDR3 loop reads CATSRAPGLAESSYNEQFF. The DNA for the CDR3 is TGTGCCACCAGCAGGGCTCCGGGACTAGCGGAGAGCTCCTACAATGAGCAGTTCTTC. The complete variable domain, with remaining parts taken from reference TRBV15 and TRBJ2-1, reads DAMVIQNPRYQVTQFGKPVTLSCSQTLNHNVMYWYQQKSSQAPKLLFHYYDKDFNNEADTPDNFQSRRPNTSFCFLDIRSPGLGDTAMYLCATSRAPGLAESSYNEQFFGPGTRLTVL.

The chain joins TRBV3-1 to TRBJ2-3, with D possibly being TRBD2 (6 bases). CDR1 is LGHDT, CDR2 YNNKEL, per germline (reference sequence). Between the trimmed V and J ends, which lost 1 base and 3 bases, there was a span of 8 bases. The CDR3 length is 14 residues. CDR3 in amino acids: CASSQVGGTDTQYF. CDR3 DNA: TGTGCCAGCAGCCAAGTGGGGGGAACAGATACGCAGTATTTT.

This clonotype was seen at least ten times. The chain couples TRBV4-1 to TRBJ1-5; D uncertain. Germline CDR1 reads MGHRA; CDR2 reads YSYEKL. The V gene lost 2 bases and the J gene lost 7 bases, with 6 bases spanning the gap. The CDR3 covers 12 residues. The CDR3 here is CASSQPGQPQHF. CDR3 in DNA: TGCGCCAGCAGCCAACCTGGACAGCCCCAGCATTTT.

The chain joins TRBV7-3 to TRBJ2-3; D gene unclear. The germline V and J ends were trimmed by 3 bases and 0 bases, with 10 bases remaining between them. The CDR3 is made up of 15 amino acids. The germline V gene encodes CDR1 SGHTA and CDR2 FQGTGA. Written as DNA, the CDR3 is TGTGCCAGCAGCTTTTCCCCTACTAGCACAGATACGCAGTATTTT. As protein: CASSFSPTSTDTQYF.

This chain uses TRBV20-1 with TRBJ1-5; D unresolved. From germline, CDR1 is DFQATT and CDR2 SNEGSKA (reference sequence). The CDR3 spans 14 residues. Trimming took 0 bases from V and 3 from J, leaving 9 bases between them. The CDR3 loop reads CSARDLTYNQPQHF. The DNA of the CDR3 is TGCAGTGCTAGAGATCTAACCTACAATCAGCCCCAGCATTTT.

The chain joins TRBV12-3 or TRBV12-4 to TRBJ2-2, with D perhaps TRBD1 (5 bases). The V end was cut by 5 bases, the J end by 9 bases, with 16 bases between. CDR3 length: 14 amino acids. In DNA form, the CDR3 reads TGTGCCAGCAGTCTTACCTCAGGGTCCAGGGAGCTGTTTTTT. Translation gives CASSLTSGSRELFF.

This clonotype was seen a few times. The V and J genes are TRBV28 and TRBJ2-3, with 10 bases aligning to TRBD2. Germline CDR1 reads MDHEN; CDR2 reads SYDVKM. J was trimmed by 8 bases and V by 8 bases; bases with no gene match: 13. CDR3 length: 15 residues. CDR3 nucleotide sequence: TGTGCCAGCTACTCTTTAGCGGGAGGTGTGGGTACGCAGTATTTT. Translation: CASYSLAGGVGTQYF.

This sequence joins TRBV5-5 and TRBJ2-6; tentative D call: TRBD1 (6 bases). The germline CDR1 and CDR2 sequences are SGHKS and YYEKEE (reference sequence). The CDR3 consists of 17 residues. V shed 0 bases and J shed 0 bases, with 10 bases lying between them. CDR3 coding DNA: TGTGCCAGCAGCTTGGTGCAGGGGTCCTCTGGGGCCAACGTCCTGACTTTC. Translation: CASSLVQGSSGANVLTF.

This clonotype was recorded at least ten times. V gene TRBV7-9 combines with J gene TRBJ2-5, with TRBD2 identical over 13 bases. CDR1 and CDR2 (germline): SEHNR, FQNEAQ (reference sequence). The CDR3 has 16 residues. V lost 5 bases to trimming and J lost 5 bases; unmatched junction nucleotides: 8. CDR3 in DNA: TGTGCCAGCAGCCCCGGACTAGCGGGAGTCCAGGAGACCCAGTACTTC. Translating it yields CASSPGLAGVQETQYF.

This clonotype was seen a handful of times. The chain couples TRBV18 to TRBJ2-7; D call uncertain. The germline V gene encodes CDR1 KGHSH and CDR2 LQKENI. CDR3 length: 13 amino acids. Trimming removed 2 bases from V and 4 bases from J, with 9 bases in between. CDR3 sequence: CASSPSRNYEQYF. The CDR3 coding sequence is TGTGCCAGCTCACCAAGTAGGAATTACGAGCAGTACTTC.

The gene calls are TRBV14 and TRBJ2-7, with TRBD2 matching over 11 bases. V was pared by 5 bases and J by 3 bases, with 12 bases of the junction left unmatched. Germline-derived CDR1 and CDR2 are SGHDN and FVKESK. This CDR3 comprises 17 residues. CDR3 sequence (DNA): TGTGCCAGCAGCTCGTTAAAAACTAGCGGGAGCCTCTACGAGCAGTACTTC. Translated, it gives CASSSLKTSGSLYEQYF.

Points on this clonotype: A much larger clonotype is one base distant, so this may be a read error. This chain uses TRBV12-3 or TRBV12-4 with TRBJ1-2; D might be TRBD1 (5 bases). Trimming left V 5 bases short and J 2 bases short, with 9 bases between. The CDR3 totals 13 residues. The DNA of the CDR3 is TGTGCCAGCAGTATTGCAGGGAACTATGGCTACACCTTC. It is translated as CASSIAGNYGYTF.

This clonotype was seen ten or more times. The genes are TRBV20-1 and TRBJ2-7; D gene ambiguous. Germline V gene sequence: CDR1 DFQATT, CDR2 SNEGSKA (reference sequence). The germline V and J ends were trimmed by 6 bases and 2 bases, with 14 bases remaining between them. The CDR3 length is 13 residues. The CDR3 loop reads CSATDLSPYEQYF. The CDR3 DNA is TGCAGTGCCACAGACTTATCGCCCTACGAGCAGTACTTC.

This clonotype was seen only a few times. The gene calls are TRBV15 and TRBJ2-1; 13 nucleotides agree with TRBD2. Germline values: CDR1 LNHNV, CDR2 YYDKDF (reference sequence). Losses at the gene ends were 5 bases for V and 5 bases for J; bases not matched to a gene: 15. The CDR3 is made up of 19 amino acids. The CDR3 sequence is CATSGPTYKGLAGHNEQFF. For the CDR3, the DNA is TGTGCCACCAGCGGACCTACCTATAAGGGACTAGCGGGACACAATGAGCAGTTCTTC.

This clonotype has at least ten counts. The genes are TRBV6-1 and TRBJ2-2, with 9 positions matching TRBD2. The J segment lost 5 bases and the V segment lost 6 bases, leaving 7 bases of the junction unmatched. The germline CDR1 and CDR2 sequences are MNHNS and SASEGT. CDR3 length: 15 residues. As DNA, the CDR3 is TGTGCCAGCAGCTCAGGACTAGCGAGTACCGGGGAGCTGTTTTTT. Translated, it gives CASSSGLASTGELFF.